These 5 T cell receptor beta chains originate from one sample sequenced in a study of beta chain features in type 1 diabetes. Sequencing targeted expressed TCRB transcripts, as all isolated RNA had been reverse transcribed. This table comes from immunoSEQ multiplex PCR, and its TCRdb copy is limited to in-frame clones, with some not included. The sample has under 450,000 clones, roughly 13% seen once. The sample comprised naive CD4+ T cells from blood. The receptors here all came from a man aged 30 to 45 in good health.

The V and J genes are TRBV15 and TRBJ2-6; D not resolved. The V end lost 5 bases, the J end lost 2 bases, and 7 bases lay between the germline ends. Per germline, CDR1 LNHNV and CDR2 YYDKDF (reference sequence). The CDR3 is made up of 14 amino acids. The CDR3 is CATSPRTGANVLTF. CDR3 nucleotides: TGTGCCACCAGCCCGCGTACTGGGGCCAACGTCCTGACTTTC. Together with reference TRBV15 and TRBJ2-6, the CDR3 gives the full variable domain: DAMVIQNPRYQVTQFGKPVTLSCSQTLNHNVMYWYQQKSSQAPKLLFHYYDKDFNNEADTPDNFQSRRPNTSFCFLDIRSPGLGDTAMYLCATSPRTGANVLTFGAGSRLTVL.

CDR3: CASSAGTGLGEQFF. The DNA for the CDR3 is TGTGCCAGCAGCGCCGGGACAGGGCTCGGTGAGCAGTTCTTC. The chain uses TRBV2 and TRBJ2-1, with 9 positions matching TRBD1. The length of the CDR3 is 14 residues. The V gene's germline CDR1 is SNHLY and CDR2 FYNNEI. Unmatched junction bases numbered 9, after V lost 6 bases and J lost 9 bases.

In its sample, this clone was seen a few times. This chain connects TRBV7-2 to TRBJ2-3; TRBD2 matches at 7 bases. V shed 5 bases and J 5 bases; nucleotides not matched to a gene: 22. CDR3 length equals 19 residues. Germline V gene sequence: CDR1 SGHTA, CDR2 FQGNSA. The CDR3 sequence: CASSIPPTAGEMEGDTQYF. The DNA of the CDR3 is TGTGCCAGCAGCATACCCCCAACGGCGGGGGAGATGGAGGGAGATACGCAGTATTTT.

The rearrangement joins TRBV2 to TRBJ1-1; 9 nucleotides align to TRBD1. This CDR3 contains 14 residues. Germline trimming cut 6 bases from V and 3 bases from J; bases unmatched to any gene: 5. Germline values: CDR1 SNHLY, CDR2 FYNNEI. The CDR3 nucleotides are TGTGCCAGCAGCGGGGACAGGGCGGACACTGAAGCTTTCTTT. It encodes CASSGDRADTEAFF.

V gene TRBV7-9 combines with J gene TRBJ1-5, with D possibly being TRBD1 (6 bases). Germline V lookup: CDR1 SEHNR, CDR2 FQNEAQ (reference sequence). This CDR3 has 15 residues. V lost 1 base, J lost 7 bases, and 14 bases lay in between. DNA for the CDR3: TGTGCCAGCAGCTTAGGCAAGCAGGGGAGGCAGCCCCAGCATTTT. This translates into CASSLGKQGRQPQHF.